This T cell receptor (beta chain) was recorded in a study of T cells in Graves' hyperthyroidism and ophthalmopathy. This clonotype was counted many times. As yet, its antigen is unknown. Study-wide results and caveats: Blood samples included most of the expanded thyroid clonotypes exceeding 0.001.

Amplified TCR beta CDR3 regions came from RNA transcripts. Using the HTBI primer set, a first-round RT-PCR was run on the TCR CDR3. TCRdb processed the multiplex PCR reads anew with MiXCR; each CDR3 protein has one entry. The data contain about 400,000 distinct CDR3 sequences, about 14% of them singletons. Exclusions: uncontrolled infection, other autoimmune disease, pregnancy, lactation. Clinical symptoms, serum thyroxine, TRAb, thyroid ultrasound and orbital computed tomography established diagnosis. Fresh peripheral blood, about 9.9 ml, yielded the PBMCs. The sample consisted of blood. The TCR was taken from a man in his fifties with Graves' ophthalmopathy.

The CDR3 is CASSKVLSGSINEQFF. The DNA of the CDR3 is TGTGCCAGCAGCAAAGTCCTGAGCGGGAGCATAAATGAGCAGTTCTTC. The J gene is TRBJ2-1, the V gene TRBV11-3; TRBD2 matches at 8 bases. Unmatched junction bases numbered 13, after V lost 5 bases and J lost 7 bases. The CDR3 is 16 amino acids. Germline loops: CDR1 SGHNT, CDR2 YENEEA. The whole variable domain, remainder taken from reference TRBV11-3 and TRBJ2-1, is EAGVVQSPRYKIIEKKQPVAFWCNPISGHNTLYWYLQNLGQGPELLIRYENEEAVDDSQLPKDRFSAERLKGVDSTLKIQPAELGDSAVYLCASSKVLSGSINEQFFGPGTRLTVL.